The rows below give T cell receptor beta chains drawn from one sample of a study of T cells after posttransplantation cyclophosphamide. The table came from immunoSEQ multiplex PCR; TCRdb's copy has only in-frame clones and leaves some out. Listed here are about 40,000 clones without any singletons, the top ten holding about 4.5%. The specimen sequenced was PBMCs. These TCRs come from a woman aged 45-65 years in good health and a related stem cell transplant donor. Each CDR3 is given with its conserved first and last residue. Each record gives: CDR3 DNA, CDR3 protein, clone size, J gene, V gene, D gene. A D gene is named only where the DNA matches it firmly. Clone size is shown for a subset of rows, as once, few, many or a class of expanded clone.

cdr3_nt: TGTGCCATCAGTCCCCGGACTGCAAGCACCGGGGAGCTGTTTTTT; cdr3_aa: CAISPRTASTGELFF; clone_size: many; j_call: TRBJ2-2; v_call: TRBV10-3; d_call: .
cdr3_nt: TGTGCCAGCAGCTTATGGGTCATTGGGCTCATGAACACTGAAGCTTTCTTT; cdr3_aa: CASSLWVIGLMNTEAFF; clone_size: many; j_call: TRBJ1-1; v_call: TRBV11-2; d_call: .
cdr3_nt: TGTGCCAGCAGCGTAACGTTCGGGGGAGAGCAGTTCTTC; cdr3_aa: CASSVTFGGEQFF; clone_size: .; j_call: TRBJ2-1; v_call: TRBV9; d_call: .
cdr3_nt: TGTGCCTGGAGTCGTGACAGGGCTAGCGAGCAGTACTTC; cdr3_aa: CAWSRDRASEQYF; clone_size: many; j_call: TRBJ2-7; v_call: TRBV30; d_call: TRBD1
cdr3_nt: TGTGCCAGCACCGCACCGACGGGGGACCAGTACTTC; cdr3_aa: CASTAPTGDQYF; clone_size: many; j_call: TRBJ2-5; v_call: TRBV28; d_call: .
cdr3_nt: TGTGCCATCAGTGAGTCGGCTGGGACAGGGGCCTACGAGCAGTACTTC; cdr3_aa: CAISESAGTGAYEQYF; clone_size: many; j_call: TRBJ2-7; v_call: TRBV10-3; d_call: TRBD1
cdr3_nt: TGTGCCAGCAGTTCCCCTTCGGGGGGGGATCAGCCCCAGCATTTT; cdr3_aa: CASSSPSGGDQPQHF; clone_size: many; j_call: TRBJ1-5; v_call: TRBV28; d_call: .
cdr3_nt: TGTGCCAGCAGTTTAAGCTCCCGGTCAGATACGCAGTATTTT; cdr3_aa: CASSLSSRSDTQYF; clone_size: many; j_call: TRBJ2-3; v_call: TRBV2; d_call: .
cdr3_nt: TGTGCCAGCAGCTTAGAGGTCGGGGAGGCTCCAACCCTAGGGTATGGCTACACCTTC; cdr3_aa: CASSLEVGEAPTLGYGYTF; clone_size: .; j_call: TRBJ1-2; v_call: TRBV11-2; d_call: .
cdr3_nt: TGTGCCAGTAGTCCCCAAGGGGGGGATGAGCAGTACTTC; cdr3_aa: CASSPQGGDEQYF; clone_size: .; j_call: TRBJ2-5; v_call: TRBV19; d_call: .
cdr3_nt: TGTGCCAGCAGCCGGACAGGGGGGTATGAGCAGTTCTTC; cdr3_aa: CASSRTGGYEQFF; clone_size: many; j_call: TRBJ2-1; v_call: TRBV5-4; d_call: TRBD1
cdr3_nt: TGTGCCAGCAGCAAAGTCCCGGTTTGTGGTTTCAATCAGCCCCAGCATTTT; cdr3_aa: CASSKVPVCGFNQPQHF; clone_size: many; j_call: TRBJ1-5; v_call: TRBV21-1; d_call: .
cdr3_nt: TGTGCCTGGGGGGGGTTCGGTCAGCCCCAGCATTTT; cdr3_aa: CAWGGFGQPQHF; clone_size: many; j_call: TRBJ1-5; v_call: TRBV30; d_call: .
cdr3_nt: TGTGCCAGCAGTTCCACCCTGCTTGGCGGCGTCTATGGCTACACCTTC; cdr3_aa: CASSSTLLGGVYGYTF; clone_size: many; j_call: TRBJ1-2; v_call: TRBV6-6; d_call: .
cdr3_nt: TGTGCCTGGTCACGACTAGCGGGGGTTTCCTACGAGCAGTACTTC; cdr3_aa: CAWSRLAGVSYEQYF; clone_size: few; j_call: TRBJ2-7; v_call: TRBV30; d_call: TRBD2
cdr3_nt: TGTGCCATCAGTGTTCTGGGGGCTCGGAATGAGCAGTTCTTC; cdr3_aa: CAISVLGARNEQFF; clone_size: many; j_call: TRBJ2-1; v_call: TRBV10-3; d_call: .
cdr3_nt: TGCGCCAGCAGCTTGGACAGGGGTAGCAATCAGCCCCAGCATTTT; cdr3_aa: CASSLDRGSNQPQHF; clone_size: many; j_call: TRBJ1-5; v_call: TRBV5-1; d_call: TRBD1
cdr3_nt: TGTGCCAGCAGTTACTCGGCGGGTGGCTATGGCTACACCTTC; cdr3_aa: CASSYSAGGYGYTF; clone_size: many; j_call: TRBJ1-2; v_call: TRBV6-6; d_call: .
cdr3_nt: TGTGCGCTCTCAAGGAGGGGTAAGGCAACTAATGAAAAACTGTTTTTT; cdr3_aa: CALSRRGKATNEKLFF; clone_size: many; j_call: TRBJ1-4; v_call: TRBV7-6; d_call: .
cdr3_nt: TGTGCCTGGAGTGTAGGTTGGCTAGGAGCGGGGGGGGAGACCCAGTACTTC; cdr3_aa: CAWSVGWLGAGGETQYF; clone_size: many; j_call: TRBJ2-5; v_call: TRBV30; d_call: TRBD2
cdr3_nt: TGTGCCATCACCGGGGGGAACACTGAAGCTTTCTTT; cdr3_aa: CAITGGNTEAFF; clone_size: many; j_call: TRBJ1-1; v_call: TRBV10-3; d_call: .
cdr3_nt: TGTGCCAGTAGAGGCAGGGGAGCGGAGACCCAGTACTTC; cdr3_aa: CASRGRGAETQYF; clone_size: many; j_call: TRBJ2-5; v_call: TRBV19; d_call: .
cdr3_nt: TGTGCCAGCAACCGGGACAGGGATGAAAAACTGTTTTTT; cdr3_aa: CASNRDRDEKLFF; clone_size: few; j_call: TRBJ1-4; v_call: TRBV6-5; d_call: TRBD1
cdr3_nt: TGTGCAAGCAGTTCGGAGGGGGCCAGAACGGAGACCCAGTACTTC; cdr3_aa: CASSSEGARTETQYF; clone_size: many; j_call: TRBJ2-5; v_call: TRBV27; d_call: .
cdr3_nt: TGTGCCAGCAGCGAACGAGCGGGGGGGTACACAGATACGCAGTATTTT; cdr3_aa: CASSERAGGYTDTQYF; clone_size: many; j_call: TRBJ2-3; v_call: TRBV9; d_call: TRBD2
cdr3_nt: TGTGCCAGCACCCAAGGGACTTATTCACCCCTCCACTTT; cdr3_aa: CASTQGTYSPLHF; clone_size: many; j_call: TRBJ1-6; v_call: TRBV27; d_call: .
cdr3_nt: TGTGCCAGCAGCTTTAGACCTTCGGGTGAGCAGTACTTC; cdr3_aa: CASSFRPSGEQYF; clone_size: many; j_call: TRBJ2-7; v_call: TRBV7-2; d_call: .
cdr3_nt: TGTGCCAGCATAAACGGATCACAGGGGGGTCTGTATGGCTACACCTTC; cdr3_aa: CASINGSQGGLYGYTF; clone_size: many; j_call: TRBJ1-2; v_call: TRBV7-9; d_call: TRBD1
cdr3_nt: TGTGCCTGGAGTGTCCCTACCAGGGGGAGTTCACCCCTCCACTTT; cdr3_aa: CAWSVPTRGSSPLHF; clone_size: many; j_call: TRBJ1-6; v_call: TRBV30; d_call: TRBD1
cdr3_nt: TGTGCCAGCAGCCCCCCCCAGCGGGGGAAGTCCGGGGAGCTGTTTTTT; cdr3_aa: CASSPPQRGKSGELFF; clone_size: many; j_call: TRBJ2-2; v_call: TRBV7-9; d_call: TRBD2
cdr3_nt: TGTGCCAGCAGTTCTTTTTCGACATTTAATTCACCCCTCCACTTT; cdr3_aa: CASSSFSTFNSPLHF; clone_size: many; j_call: TRBJ1-6; v_call: TRBV6-1; d_call: .
cdr3_nt: TGTGCCACCAGAGGGGACTCTAGGACCTATGGCTACACCTTC; cdr3_aa: CATRGDSRTYGYTF; clone_size: many; j_call: TRBJ1-2; v_call: TRBV28; d_call: .
cdr3_nt: TGCGCCAGCAGCATGACAGGGGGCAATCAGCCCCAGCATTTT; cdr3_aa: CASSMTGGNQPQHF; clone_size: many; j_call: TRBJ1-5; v_call: TRBV5-1; d_call: TRBD1
cdr3_nt: TGTGCCAGCAGTTTATGGTCCGGACAGGAGAATTCACCCCTCCACTTT; cdr3_aa: CASSLWSGQENSPLHF; clone_size: .; j_call: TRBJ1-6; v_call: TRBV28; d_call: TRBD1
cdr3_nt: TGCGCCAGCAGCTTCGAGCACCCCGGGACTTATGAGCAGTTCTTC; cdr3_aa: CASSFEHPGTYEQFF; clone_size: many; j_call: TRBJ2-1; v_call: TRBV5-1; d_call: .
cdr3_nt: TGTGCCAGCAGGTCCCCGGGACAGGGTGACGATGGCTACACCTTC; cdr3_aa: CASRSPGQGDDGYTF; clone_size: many; j_call: TRBJ1-2; v_call: TRBV28; d_call: TRBD1
cdr3_nt: TGTGCCAGTAGTTACCGAGGACAGGGAAACACCATATATTTT; cdr3_aa: CASSYRGQGNTIYF; clone_size: many; j_call: TRBJ1-3; v_call: TRBV19; d_call: .